This T cell receptor beta chain was observed in a study of T cell responses to AZD1222 COVID-19 vaccine. Study-level findings and limits: In all cases, repertoires were sampled only after the peak T cell response.

A remark on this clone: Its target is unknown.

Repertoires were generated with immunoSEQ multiplex PCR, while TCRdb's copy carries only in-frame clones and drops some. The top ten hold over 1.2% of the sample, which has more than 90,000 clones, approximately 86% seen once. Sequencing used peripheral blood, obtained on day 0 of AZD1222 vaccination. This clonotype originated in an adult in good health.

The CDR3 nucleotides read TGTGCCAGCAGCAAAAGACAGGGCGAGCAGTACTTC. Its translation: CASSKRQGEQYF. This chain joins TRBV28 and TRBJ2-7, with 7 bases lining up with TRBD1. The CDR3 sequence is 12 residues long. Germline V gives CDR1 MDHEN, CDR2 SYDVKM. V shed 6 bases and J 6 bases; nucleotides not matched to a gene: 5.